The 26 T cell receptor beta chains reported below all come from one sample, sequenced in a study of T cell repertoires in cytomegalovirus infection (dated by TCRdb to the late 2010s). The antigens these receptors bind are not known. Sequencing instrument: Illumina HiSeq 1500. The public reads were quality trimmed at Q25 with fastp and then assembled into clones with MiXCR by TCRdb, keeping productive beta chains. Every entry covers one CDR3 protein and lists the most common genes and DNA from its rows. The sample profile shows 550,000 to 850,000 distinct CDR3 sequences; around 35% of them were found once. Roughly 18% of the sample is taken by the ten largest. This specimen's treatment or condition label, interpreted: in vitro stimulation with specific CMV peptide epitopes to enrich CMV-specific T cells. The sequences come from cultured PBMCs, collected from culture after CMV antigen stimulation. These TCRs come from a human donor in good health (CMV status not recorded). Some clones in this sample may be carry-over from other donors' samples.

A few counts support this clonotype. This rearrangement joins TRBV12-3 or TRBV12-4 to TRBJ2-1; 10 bases agree with TRBD2. V was pared by 5 bases and J by 4 bases, with 5 bases of the junction left unmatched. The CDR3 length is 15 residues. CDR3 nucleotide sequence: TGTGCCAGCAGTCTCGGGACTAGCGAGTACAATGAGCAGTTCTTC. The encoded protein is CASSLGTSEYNEQFF.

Only a few counts were recorded for this clonotype. The CDR3 nucleotides are TGTGCCAGCAGTCGAGGGGCAGGGTCGGGTGGCTACACCTTC. It yields the protein CASSRGAGSGGYTF. The V gene is TRBV6-5, the J gene TRBJ1-2; tentatively, D is TRBD1 (5 bases). The germline V gene encodes CDR1 MNHEY and CDR2 SVGAGI. Trimming pared 5 bases from V and 7 bases from J, leaving 17 bases between. This CDR3 is built from 14 residues.

This chain links TRBV7-3 with TRBJ2-3, with a possible D match to TRBD2 (5 bases). The ends were cut back, 5 bases at V and 3 bases at J, with 12 bases in the middle. Germline V gene data show CDR1 as SGHTA and CDR2 as FQGTGA. The CDR3 runs to 14 residues. CDR3 nucleotides: TGTGCCAGCAGCCCCGTACTAGTAACAGATACGCAGTATTTT. Translation: CASSPVLVTDTQYF.

CDR3 nucleotides: TGTGCCAGCAGCCAATTAAGACAGGGGGCCTACAATGAGCAGTTCTTC. This translates into CASSQLRQGAYNEQFF. The gene calls are TRBV4-2 and TRBJ2-1; 9 bases are shared with TRBD1. V was clipped by 2 bases and J by 2 bases; unmatched bases: 4. Germline V CDR1 and CDR2: LGHNA, YNFKEQ. The CDR3 sequence is 16 residues long.

This clonotype was counted many times. The DNA of the CDR3 is TGTGCCAGCAGCTTAGATCCCGCACGGACGGAGACCCAGTACTTC. This gives the protein CASSLDPARTETQYF. The rearrangement uses TRBV7-2 and TRBJ2-5, with unresolved D. Germline V gene lookup returns CDR1 SGHTA and CDR2 FQGNSA. This CDR3 is built from 15 residues. V was shortened by 1 base and J by 5 bases, with 14 bases between the two germline ends.

This clonotype has a count of ten or more. The chain employs TRBV7-2 and TRBJ2-7, with D tentatively TRBD2 (5 bases). The CDR3 has 17 residues. V dropped 5 bases and J dropped 0 bases, with 20 bases sitting between them. The germline gives CDR1 SGHTA, CDR2 FQGNSA. The chain's CDR3 is CASSLGFWERTSYEQYF. The CDR3 DNA reads TGTGCCAGCAGCCTGGGCTTTTGGGAGAGAACCTCCTACGAGCAGTACTTC.

This chain uses TRBV29-1 with TRBJ2-1, with 7 bases identical to TRBD1. J lost 0 bases, V lost 8 bases, and 10 bases had no gene match. The CDR3 loop spans 15 amino acids. Germline CDR1 is SQVTM and CDR2 is ANQGSEA. The CDR3 region is CSFDGTESSYNEQFF. The CDR3 nucleotides read TGCAGCTTCGACGGGACAGAAAGCTCCTACAATGAGCAGTTCTTC.

The V gene is TRBV11-2, the J gene TRBJ1-2; tentative D call: TRBD1 (5 bases). Germline CDR1 is SGHAT and CDR2 is FQNNGV. Trimming cost V 5 bases and J 7 bases, with 14 bases left between them. This CDR3 contains 13 residues. The chain's CDR3 is CASSTPSGGGYTF. In DNA, the CDR3 is TGTGCCAGCAGCACACCATCGGGGGGTGGCTACACCTTC.

This clonotype was detected only a few times. The J gene is TRBJ2-7, the V gene TRBV27; 13 bases fit TRBD2. V was pared by 4 bases and J by 5 bases, with 8 bases of the junction left unmatched. This CDR3 region has 16 residues. Germline V gene sequence: CDR1 MNHEY, CDR2 SMNVEV (reference sequence). CDR3 sequence (DNA): TGTGCCAGCAGTTACCGAGGGACTAGCGGGGTCCACGAGCAGTACTTC. Translated: CASSYRGTSGVHEQYF.

The chain recombines TRBV7-9 with TRBJ2-1; D call uncertain. Deletions cut 5 bases from V and 2 bases from J, with 16 bases between. The CDR3 contains 16 residues. Germline V gene lookup returns CDR1 SEHNR and CDR2 FQNEAQ (reference sequence). The CDR3 here is CASSPLESDPYNEQFF. DNA of the CDR3: TGTGCCAGCAGCCCGTTAGAATCGGACCCCTACAATGAGCAGTTCTTC.

This clonotype was detected once. The rearrangement joins TRBV12-3 or TRBV12-4 to TRBJ1-5; no definite D call. Trimming took off 5 bases at V and 0 bases at J, with 14 bases between the two ends. The CDR3 covers 16 residues. CDR3 in amino acids: CASSSYDPYSNQPQHF. The CDR3 DNA is TGTGCCAGCAGTAGTTATGACCCGTATAGCAATCAGCCCCAGCATTTT.

The CDR3 sequence is CASSSEALGTQYF. CDR3 DNA: TGCGCCAGCAGCTCTGAGGCTCTAGGGACCCAGTACTTC. This chain links TRBV4-1 with TRBJ2-5; D remains unclear. Germline loops: CDR1 MGHRA, CDR2 YSYEKL. V was trimmed by 5 bases and J by 7 bases, leaving 14 bases between them. This CDR3 comprises 13 residues.

The CDR3 loop is CASSRTGGSGNTIYF. Written as DNA, the CDR3 is TGTGCCAGCAGCCGGACGGGCGGCTCTGGAAACACCATATATTTT. This sequence joins TRBV7-2 and TRBJ1-3; D ambiguous. The CDR3 runs to 15 residues. Germline V gene data show CDR1 as SGHTA and CDR2 as FQGNSA. Trimming took off 5 bases at V and 0 bases at J, with 11 bases between the two ends.

The sample holds a few counts of this clonotype. The V and J genes are TRBV4-3 and TRBJ1-4; 7 nucleotides match TRBD1. J lost 8 bases, V lost 1 base, and 7 bases had no gene match. Germline loops: CDR1 LGHNA, CDR2 YSLEER. This CDR3 is built from 15 residues. This chain's CDR3 is CASSQGDRDREKLFF. The CDR3 DNA follows: TGCGCCAGCAGCCAAGGAGACAGGGACCGGGAAAAACTGTTTTTT.

This clonotype was found a few times. V usage is TRBV15 and J usage is TRBJ2-3; D uncertain. CDR3 size: 14 residues. The V end lost 7 bases, the J end lost 3 bases, and 14 bases lay between the germline ends. Germline lookup yields CDR1 LNHNV and CDR2 YYDKDF (reference sequence). The chain's CDR3 is CATKPYSGTDTQYF. The CDR3 region has the DNA TGTGCCACCAAACCCTATAGTGGGACAGATACGCAGTATTTT.

This clonotype was counted a few times. The chain uses TRBV10-3 and TRBJ2-3; D is uncertain. The CDR3 loop spans 14 amino acids. Trimming stripped 4 bases from V and 4 bases from J, with 12 bases between. Germline V gives CDR1 ENHRY, CDR2 SYGVKD. The CDR3 loop is CAISADQKSDTQYF. The CDR3 nucleotides read TGTGCCATCAGTGCTGACCAGAAATCAGATACGCAGTATTTT.

CDR3: CATDRLAGDLLGNEQFF. The CDR3 nucleotides read TGTGCCACGGATCGACTAGCGGGAGATCTTTTGGGCAATGAGCAGTTCTTC. The chain couples TRBV6-4 to TRBJ2-1; 12 nucleotides line up with TRBD2. The CDR3 spans 17 residues. V shed 10 bases, J shed 6 bases, and the junction held 16 bases outside the gene matches. Germline V gene lookup returns CDR1 MRHNA and CDR2 SNTAGT.

The V call is TRBV12-3 or TRBV12-4, the J call TRBJ2-1; 8 nucleotides line up with TRBD2. The CDR3 is 15 amino acids. The J segment lost 8 bases and the V segment lost 5 bases, leaving 11 bases of the junction unmatched. The CDR3 bases are TGTGCCAGCAGTCGATACGGGACTAGTAACGATGAGCAGTTCTTC. Translating it yields CASSRYGTSNDEQFF.

This clonotype has more than one count but fewer than ten. The chain uses TRBV2 and TRBJ1-1; D not certain. Germline values: CDR1 SNHLY, CDR2 FYNNEI. Trimming cost V 6 bases and J 4 bases, with 12 bases left between them. The CDR3 sequence is 13 residues long. CDR3 region: CASRVLAGTEAFF. The CDR3 DNA sequence: TGTGCCAGCAGGGTCCTAGCGGGCACTGAAGCTTTCTTT.

This clonotype was detected only a few times. The junction shows a germline mismatch at one end, possibly a read error. This chain links TRBV27 with TRBJ1-5; D not certain. CDR1 is MNHEY and CDR2 is SMNVEV in the germline V gene (reference sequence). The CDR3 extends over 13 amino acids. The chain's CDR3 is CATSFGREQPQHF. CDR3 coding DNA: TGTGCCACCAGTTTCGGAAGGGAACAGCCCCAGCATTTT.

This clonotype was observed once. The chain joins TRBV5-5 to TRBJ2-1; 9 nucleotides match TRBD2. With V trimmed by 0 bases and J by 5 bases, 6 bases remained unmatched. The CDR3 spans 16 residues. The germline V gene has CDR1 SGHKS and CDR2 YYEKEE (reference sequence). As DNA, the CDR3 is TGTGCCAGCAGCTTGGCCTCGACTAGCGGACACAATGAGCAGTTCTTC. Residues: CASSLASTSGHNEQFF.

A few counts support this clonotype. The rearrangement links TRBV27 to TRBJ2-7; 13 positions agree with TRBD2. Germline CDR1 and CDR2: MNHEY and SMNVEV (reference sequence). CDR3 length equals 15 residues. Trimming cost V 6 bases and J 5 bases; bases outside gene matches: 7. The CDR3 DNA reads TGTGCCAGCAGACTAGCGGGAGGGCCGACTCACGAGCAGTACTTC. Its translation is CASRLAGGPTHEQYF.

The gene calls are TRBV19 and TRBJ2-1; D is perhaps TRBD1 (6 bases). Trimming removed 3 bases at V and 1 base at J, with 10 bases between. The germline V gene encodes CDR1 LNHDA and CDR2 SQIVND (reference sequence). CDR3 length: 15 residues. The CDR3: CASSIVGASYNEQFF. CDR3 nucleotide sequence: TGTGCCAGTAGTATCGTGGGGGCATCCTACAATGAGCAGTTCTTC.

The chain is built from TRBV30 and TRBJ2-7, with D possibly being TRBD2 (5 bases). Trimming cost V 2 bases and J 3 bases, with 14 bases left between them. The CDR3 runs 14 residues. Per the germline V gene, CDR1 is GTSNPN and CDR2 is SVGIG (reference sequence). The CDR3 nucleotides read TGTGCCTGGAGTCACGGACTCACTTACTACGAGCAGTACTTC. It yields the protein CAWSHGLTYYEQYF.

Concerning this clonotype itself: Compared with germline, one end of the junction differs, possibly owing to a read error. The chain joins TRBV7-9 to TRBJ2-3; no clear D. The germline V gene has CDR1 SEHNR and CDR2 FQNEAQ (reference sequence). The CDR3 extends over 14 amino acids. Written as DNA, the CDR3 is TGTACCAGCAGCTTAGACCCAGGATCGGATACGCAGTATTTT. It codes for CTSSLDPGSDTQYF.

The CDR3 reads CASSYSAGGASTGELFF. The CDR3 nucleotides are TGTGCCAGCAGTTACTCCGCAGGGGGCGCATCTACCGGGGAGCTGTTTTTT. The V call is TRBV6-5, the J call TRBJ2-2; TRBD1 matches at 8 bases. The V and J ends lost 0 bases and 5 bases, in that order; junction bases with no gene match: 8. In germline, CDR1 is MNHEY, CDR2 SVGAGI. This CDR3 has 17 amino acids.